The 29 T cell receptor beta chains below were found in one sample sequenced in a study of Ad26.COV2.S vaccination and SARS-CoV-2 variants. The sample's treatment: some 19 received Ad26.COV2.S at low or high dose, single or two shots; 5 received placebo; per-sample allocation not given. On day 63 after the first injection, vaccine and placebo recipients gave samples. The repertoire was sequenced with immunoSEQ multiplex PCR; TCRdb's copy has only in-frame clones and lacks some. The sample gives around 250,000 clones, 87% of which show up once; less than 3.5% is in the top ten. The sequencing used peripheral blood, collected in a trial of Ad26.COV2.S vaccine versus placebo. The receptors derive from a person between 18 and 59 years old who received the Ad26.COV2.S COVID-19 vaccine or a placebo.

CDR3 sequence (DNA): TGCGCCAGCAGCCAAGGACCATTCACCGGGGAGCTGTTTTTT. Encoded protein: CASSQGPFTGELFF. The chain employs TRBV4-3 and TRBJ2-2; D remains ambiguous. Germline V lookup: CDR1 LGHNA, CDR2 YSLEER. Trimming left V 1 base short and J 4 bases short, with 7 bases between. The CDR3 runs to 14 residues.

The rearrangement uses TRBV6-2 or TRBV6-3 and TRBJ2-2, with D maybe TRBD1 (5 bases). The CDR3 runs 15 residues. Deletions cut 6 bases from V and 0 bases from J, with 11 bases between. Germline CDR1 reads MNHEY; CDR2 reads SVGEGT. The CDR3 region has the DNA TGTGCCAGCAGCAGACAGCACGCGAACACCGGGGAGCTGTTTTTT. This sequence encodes CASSRQHANTGELFF.

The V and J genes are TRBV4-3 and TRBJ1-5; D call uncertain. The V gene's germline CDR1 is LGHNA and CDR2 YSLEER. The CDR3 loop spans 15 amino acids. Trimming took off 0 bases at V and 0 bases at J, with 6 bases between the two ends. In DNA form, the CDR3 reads TGCGCCAGCAGCCAAGATACCTATAGCAATCAGCCCCAGCATTTT. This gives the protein CASSQDTYSNQPQHF.

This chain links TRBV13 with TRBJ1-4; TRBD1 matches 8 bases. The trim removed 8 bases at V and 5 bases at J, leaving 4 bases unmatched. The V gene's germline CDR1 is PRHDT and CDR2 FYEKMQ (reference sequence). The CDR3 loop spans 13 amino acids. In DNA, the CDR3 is TGTGCCAGCGGTCGGACAGGGAATGAAAAACTGTTTTTT. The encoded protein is CASGRTGNEKLFF. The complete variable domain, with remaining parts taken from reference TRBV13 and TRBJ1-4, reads AAGVIQSPRHLIKEKRETATLKCYPIPRHDTVYWYQQGPGQDPQFLISFYEKMQSDKGSIPDRFSAQQFSDYHSELNMSSLELGDSALYFCASGRTGNEKLFFGSGTQLSVL.

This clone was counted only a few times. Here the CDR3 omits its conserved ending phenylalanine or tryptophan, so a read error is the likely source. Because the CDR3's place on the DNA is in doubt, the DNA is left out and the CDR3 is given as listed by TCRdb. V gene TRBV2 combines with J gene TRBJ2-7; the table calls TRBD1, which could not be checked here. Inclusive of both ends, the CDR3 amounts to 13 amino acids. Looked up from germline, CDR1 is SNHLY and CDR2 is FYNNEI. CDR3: CASRGDRGRFRLA.

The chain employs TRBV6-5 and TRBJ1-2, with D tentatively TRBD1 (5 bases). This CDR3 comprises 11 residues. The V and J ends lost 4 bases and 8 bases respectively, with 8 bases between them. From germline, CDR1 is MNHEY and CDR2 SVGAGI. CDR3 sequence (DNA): TGTGCCAGCAGTTGGGGACGGGGCTACACCTTC. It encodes CASSWGRGYTF.

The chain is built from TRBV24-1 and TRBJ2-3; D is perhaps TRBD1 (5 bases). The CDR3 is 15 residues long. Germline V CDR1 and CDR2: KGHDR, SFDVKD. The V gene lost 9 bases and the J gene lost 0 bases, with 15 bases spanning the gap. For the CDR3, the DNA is TGTGCCACCGCCAGTGGGGCCGTGAGCACAGATACGCAGTATTTT. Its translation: CATASGAVSTDTQYF.

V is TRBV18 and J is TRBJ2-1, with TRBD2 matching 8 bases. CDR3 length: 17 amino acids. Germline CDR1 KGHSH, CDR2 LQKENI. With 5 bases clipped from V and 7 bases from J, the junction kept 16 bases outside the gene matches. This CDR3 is CASSTGIGTRGVNEQFF. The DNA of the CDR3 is TGTGCCAGCTCAACGGGTATCGGGACTAGGGGCGTGAATGAGCAGTTCTTC.

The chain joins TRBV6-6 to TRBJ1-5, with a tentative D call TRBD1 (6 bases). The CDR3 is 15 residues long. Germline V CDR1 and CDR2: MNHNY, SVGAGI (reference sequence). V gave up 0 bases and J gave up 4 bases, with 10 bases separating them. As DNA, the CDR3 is TGTGCCAGCAGTTACTCGAGGGGGATTAATCAGCCCCAGCATTTT. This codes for CASSYSRGINQPQHF.

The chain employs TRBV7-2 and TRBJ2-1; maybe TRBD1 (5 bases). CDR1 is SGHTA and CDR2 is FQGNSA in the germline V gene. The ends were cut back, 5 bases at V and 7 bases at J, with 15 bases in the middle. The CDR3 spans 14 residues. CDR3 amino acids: CASSNHMGRNEQFF. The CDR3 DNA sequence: TGTGCCAGCAGCAACCACATGGGGCGAAATGAGCAGTTCTTC. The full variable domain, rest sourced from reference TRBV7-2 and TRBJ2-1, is GAGVSQSPSNKVTEKGKDVELRCDPISGHTALYWYRQSLGQGLEFLIYFQGNSAPDKSGLPSDRFSAERTGGSVSTLTIQRTQQEDSAVYLCASSNHMGRNEQFFGPGTRLTVL.

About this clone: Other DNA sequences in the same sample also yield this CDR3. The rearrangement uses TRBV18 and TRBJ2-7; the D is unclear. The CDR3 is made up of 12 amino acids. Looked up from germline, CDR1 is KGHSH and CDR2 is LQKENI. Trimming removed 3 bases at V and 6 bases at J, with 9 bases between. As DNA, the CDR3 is TGTGCCAGCTCACCCCCTCTGGGCGAGCAGTACTTC. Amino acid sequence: CASSPPLGEQYF.

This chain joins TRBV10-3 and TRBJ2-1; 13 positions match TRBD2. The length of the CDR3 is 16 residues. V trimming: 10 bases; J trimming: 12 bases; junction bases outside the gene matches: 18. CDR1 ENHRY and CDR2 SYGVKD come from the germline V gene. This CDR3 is CATSHPFGLAGVAQFF. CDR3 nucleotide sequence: TGTGCCACTTCCCATCCTTTCGGACTAGCGGGAGTGGCGCAGTTCTTC.

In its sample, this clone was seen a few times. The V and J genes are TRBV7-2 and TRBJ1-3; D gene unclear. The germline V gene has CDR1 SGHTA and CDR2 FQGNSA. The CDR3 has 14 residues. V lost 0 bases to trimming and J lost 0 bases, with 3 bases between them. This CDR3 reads CASSLADSGNTIYF. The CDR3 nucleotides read TGTGCCAGCAGCTTAGCAGACTCTGGAAACACCATATATTTT.

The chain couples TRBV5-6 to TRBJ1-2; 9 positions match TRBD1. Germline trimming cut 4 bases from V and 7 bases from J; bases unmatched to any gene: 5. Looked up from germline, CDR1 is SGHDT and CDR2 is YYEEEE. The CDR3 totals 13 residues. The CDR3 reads CASSIGTGSGYTF. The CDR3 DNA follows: TGTGCCAGCAGCATCGGGACAGGGTCTGGCTACACCTTC.

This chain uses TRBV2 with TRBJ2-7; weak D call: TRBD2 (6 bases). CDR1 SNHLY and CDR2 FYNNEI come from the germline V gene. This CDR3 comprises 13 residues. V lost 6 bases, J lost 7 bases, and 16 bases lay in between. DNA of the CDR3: TGTGCCAGCAGCGGCGGGATAACGGGGGAGCAGTACGTC. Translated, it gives CASSGGITGEQYV.

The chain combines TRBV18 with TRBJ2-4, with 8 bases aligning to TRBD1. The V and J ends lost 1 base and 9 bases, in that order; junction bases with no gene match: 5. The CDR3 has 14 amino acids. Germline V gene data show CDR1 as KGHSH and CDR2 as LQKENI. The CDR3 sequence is CASSPLGQGGIQYF. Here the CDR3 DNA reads TGTGCCAGCTCACCACTTGGACAGGGCGGCATTCAGTACTTC.

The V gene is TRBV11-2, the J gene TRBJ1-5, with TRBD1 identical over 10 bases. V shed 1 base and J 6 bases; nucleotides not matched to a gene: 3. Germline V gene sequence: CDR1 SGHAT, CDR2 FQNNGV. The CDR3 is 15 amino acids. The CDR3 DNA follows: TGTGCCAGCAGCTTAGGGACAGGGGGGGGTCAGCCCCAGCATTTT. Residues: CASSLGTGGGQPQHF.

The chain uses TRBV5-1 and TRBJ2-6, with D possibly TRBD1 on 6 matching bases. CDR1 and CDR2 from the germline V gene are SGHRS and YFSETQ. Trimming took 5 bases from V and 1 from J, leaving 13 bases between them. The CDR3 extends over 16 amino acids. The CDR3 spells CASSRTAISGANVLTF. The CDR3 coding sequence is TGCGCCAGCAGTCGGACAGCGATTTCTGGGGCCAACGTCCTGACTTTC.

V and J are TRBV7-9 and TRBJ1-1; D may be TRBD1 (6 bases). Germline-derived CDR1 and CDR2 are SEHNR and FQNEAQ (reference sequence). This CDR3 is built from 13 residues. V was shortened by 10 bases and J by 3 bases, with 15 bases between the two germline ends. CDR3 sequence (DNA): TGTGCCAACGTTCCGGACAGTGACACTGAAGCTTTCTTT. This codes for CANVPDSDTEAFF.

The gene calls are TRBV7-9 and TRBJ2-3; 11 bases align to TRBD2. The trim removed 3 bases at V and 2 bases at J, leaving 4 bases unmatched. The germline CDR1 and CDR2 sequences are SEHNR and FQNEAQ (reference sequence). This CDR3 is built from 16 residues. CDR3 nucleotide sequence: TGTGCCAGCAGCTTGGTAGCGGGGGGGTTCACAGATACGCAGTATTTT. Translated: CASSLVAGGFTDTQYF.

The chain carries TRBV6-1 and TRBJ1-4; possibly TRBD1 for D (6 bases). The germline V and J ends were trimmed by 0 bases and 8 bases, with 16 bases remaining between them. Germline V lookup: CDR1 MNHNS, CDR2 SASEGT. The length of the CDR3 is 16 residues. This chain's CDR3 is CASSEASWGTQEKLFF. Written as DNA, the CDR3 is TGTGCCAGCAGTGAAGCTTCCTGGGGGACACAAGAAAAACTGTTTTTT.

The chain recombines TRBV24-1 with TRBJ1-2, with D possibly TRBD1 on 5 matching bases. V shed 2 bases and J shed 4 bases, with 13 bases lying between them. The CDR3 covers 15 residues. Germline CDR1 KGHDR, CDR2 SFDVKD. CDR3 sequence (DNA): TGTGCCACCAGTGATTATGCAGGAGGGGTCTATGGCTACACCTTC. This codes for CATSDYAGGVYGYTF.

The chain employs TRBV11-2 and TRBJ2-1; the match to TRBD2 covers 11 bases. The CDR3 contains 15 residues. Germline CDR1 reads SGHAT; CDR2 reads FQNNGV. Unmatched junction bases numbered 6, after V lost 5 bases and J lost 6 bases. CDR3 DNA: TGTGCCAGCAGCCCGACTAGCGGGACTGGCAATGAGCAGTTCTTC. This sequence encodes CASSPTSGTGNEQFF.

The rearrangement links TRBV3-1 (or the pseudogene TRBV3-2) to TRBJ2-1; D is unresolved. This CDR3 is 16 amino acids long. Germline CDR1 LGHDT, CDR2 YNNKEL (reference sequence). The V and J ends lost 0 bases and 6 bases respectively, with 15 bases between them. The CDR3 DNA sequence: TGTGCCAGCAGCCAAGATGACCCCGCCCTAGGCAATGAGCAGTTCTTC. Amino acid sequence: CASSQDDPALGNEQFF.

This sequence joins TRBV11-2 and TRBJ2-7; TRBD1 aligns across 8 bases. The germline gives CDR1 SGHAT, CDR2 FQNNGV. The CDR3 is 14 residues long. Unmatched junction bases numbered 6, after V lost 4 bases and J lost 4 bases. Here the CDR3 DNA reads TGTGCCAGCAGCTACGGGACAGGAAATTACGAGCAGTACGTC. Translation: CASSYGTGNYEQYV.

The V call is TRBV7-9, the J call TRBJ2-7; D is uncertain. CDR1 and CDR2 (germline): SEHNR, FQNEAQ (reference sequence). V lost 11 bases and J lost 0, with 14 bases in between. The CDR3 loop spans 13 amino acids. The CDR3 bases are TGTGCCTCAGGTGTACAGAACTCCTACGAGCAGTACTTC. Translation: CASGVQNSYEQYF.

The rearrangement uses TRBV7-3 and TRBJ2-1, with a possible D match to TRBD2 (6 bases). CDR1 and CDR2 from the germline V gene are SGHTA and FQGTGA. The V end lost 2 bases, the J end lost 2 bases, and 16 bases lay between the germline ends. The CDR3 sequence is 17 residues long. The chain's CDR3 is CASSLGVAGKTYNEQFF. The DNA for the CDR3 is TGTGCCAGCAGCTTAGGCGTGGCGGGGAAAACCTACAATGAGCAGTTCTTC.

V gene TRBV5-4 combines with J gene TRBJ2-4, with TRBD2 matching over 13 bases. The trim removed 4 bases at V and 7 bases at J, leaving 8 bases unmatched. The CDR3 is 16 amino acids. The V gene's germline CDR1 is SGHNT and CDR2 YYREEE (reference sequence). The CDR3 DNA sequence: TGTGCCAGCAGCGCCGGACTAGCGGGGGTGGGTAACATTCAGTACTTC. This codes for CASSAGLAGVGNIQYF.

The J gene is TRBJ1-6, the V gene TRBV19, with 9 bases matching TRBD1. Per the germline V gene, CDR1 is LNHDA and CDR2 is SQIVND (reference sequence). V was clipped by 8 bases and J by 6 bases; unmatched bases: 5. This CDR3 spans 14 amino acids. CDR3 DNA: TGTGCCAGTCGCCGGGACAGGGCTAATTCACCCCTCCACTTT. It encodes CASRRDRANSPLHF.